This TCR beta chain derives from a study of beta chain features in type 1 diabetes. Study-level points and caveats: Because the template was cDNA, high-expressing cells might be over-represented. In comparison with healthy donors, patients had naive, central memory and Treg TCRB repertoires that appeared more similar. Moderate yet significant TCRB CDR3 shortening was seen in Type 1 diabetes patients in all four CD4+ subsets.

This clone has just a few counts. Its antigen is unidentified. A junction end diverges from the germline sequence, so it may reflect a read error. The isolated RNA, all of it, was reverse transcribed, so expressed TCRB transcripts were what got sequenced. The protocol was immunoSEQ multiplex PCR, while the TCRdb copy is restricted to in-frame clones and leaves out a portion. The table shows about 180,000 clones, with roughly an eighth occurring only once. Looked up from germline, CDR1 is SGHTA and CDR2 is FQGNSA. The CDR3 has 19 residues. The chain has TRBV7-2 and TRBJ2-5; TRBD2 matches at 10 bases. Sequencing was carried out using central memory CD4+ T cells from blood. This receptor was identified in a woman aged 18-35 years in good health. The CDR3 coding sequence is TGCGCCAGCAGCCTTCGAGGGGGAACTAGCGGGAACGTACAAGAGACCCAGTACTTC. This translates into CASSLRGGTSGNVQETQYF. Complete variable domain (other parts from reference TRBV7-2 and TRBJ2-5): GAGVSQSPSNKVTEKGKDVELRCDPISGHTALYWYRQSLGQGLEFLIYFQGNSAPDKSGLPSDRFSAERTGGSVSTLTIQRTQQEDSAVYLCASSLRGGTSGNVQETQYFGPGTRLLVL.